Below are 23 T cell receptor beta chains sequenced from a single sample in a study of blood T cells in healthy people across ages. Together with a sample-barcoded 5' primer, a J-beta primer mix was included in a second PCR lasting about 7 to 12 cycles. MiXCR, applied by TCRdb to the 5' RACE reads, yields one record per CDR3 protein. Found here are 1.5 million to 1.8 million distinct CDR3 sequences, about 42% of them singletons; the top ten hold approximately 4%. The sample taken for sequencing was blood. These receptors originate from a woman younger than 30 in good health.

This chain connects TRBV27 to TRBJ2-4; possibly TRBD1 or TRBD2 for D (5 bases each). The V gene lost 4 bases and the J gene lost 6 bases, with 10 bases spanning the gap. The V gene's germline CDR1 is MNHEY and CDR2 SMNVEV (reference sequence). CDR3 length: 13 amino acids. The DNA of the CDR3 is TGTGCCAGCAGTTACCGGGACGGAAACATTCAGTACTTC. It specifies CASSYRDGNIQYF.

As DNA, the CDR3 is TGTGCCAGCAGCAAGACTGCCGCTGAGCAGTACTTC. The encoded protein is CASSKTAAEQYF. The chain employs TRBV7-2 and TRBJ2-7; no clear D. CDR1 is SGHTA, CDR2 FQGNSA, per germline. This CDR3 has 12 amino acids. The V end lost 5 bases, the J end lost 7 bases, and 12 bases lay between the germline ends.

V gene TRBV18 combines with J gene TRBJ2-5; unclear D gene. The CDR3 length is 17 residues. V was shortened by 6 bases and J by 1 base, with 21 bases between the two germline ends. Germline V lookup: CDR1 KGHSH, CDR2 LQKENI. The CDR3 loop is CASSSPSSYSFQETQYF. For the CDR3, the DNA is TGTGCCAGCTCGAGCCCCTCCAGTTACAGCTTCCAAGAGACCCAGTACTTC.

This sequence joins TRBV30 and TRBJ1-2; D gene uncertain. In germline, CDR1 is GTSNPN, CDR2 SVGIG (reference sequence). The V end lost 1 base, the J end lost 5 bases, and 11 bases lay between the germline ends. The CDR3 is made up of 13 amino acids. CDR3 residues: CAWSGGGSYGYTF. The CDR3 DNA follows: TGTGCCTGGAGTGGCGGTGGGAGTTATGGCTACACCTTC.

The chain couples TRBV7-4 to TRBJ1-4; maybe TRBD1 (6 bases). V lost 5 bases and J lost 0, with 13 bases in between. CDR3 length: 16 amino acids. CDR1 is SGHVT, CDR2 SQSDAQ, per germline. The CDR3 DNA sequence: TGTGCCAGCAGCGAAGGGGGGATACCAACTAATGAAAAACTGTTTTTT. This translates into CASSEGGIPTNEKLFF.

This clonotype was found a few times. The V call is TRBV4-1, the J call TRBJ2-1; D tentatively reads TRBD1 or TRBD2 (5 bases each). Germline lookup yields CDR1 MGHRA and CDR2 YSYEKL. The V end lost 3 bases, the J end lost 0 bases, and 9 bases lay between the germline ends. CDR3 size: 15 residues. CDR3 DNA sequence: TGCGCCAGCAGCCACAGGGACCCCTCCTACAATGAGCAGTTCTTC. Amino acid sequence: CASSHRDPSYNEQFF.

Only a few counts were recorded for this clonotype. The chain carries TRBV5-1 and TRBJ2-5, with TRBD2 matching over 8 bases. This CDR3 is 14 amino acids long. The germline V gene has CDR1 SGHRS and CDR2 YFSETQ. With 4 bases clipped from V and 5 bases from J, the junction kept 7 bases outside the gene matches. The CDR3 DNA reads TGCGCCAGCAGCCCAGCGGGGGAAGGGGAGACCCAGTACTTC. This gives the protein CASSPAGEGETQYF.

There are a few counts of this clonotype. This chain uses TRBV7-2 with TRBJ1-2; TRBD1 is a possible D gene (5 bases). Trimming shortened V by 5 bases and J by 2 bases, and 12 bases separated the two germline ends. Per the germline V gene, CDR1 is SGHTA and CDR2 is FQGNSA. This CDR3 region has 14 residues. The CDR3, as DNA: TGTGCCAGCAGCGCCGGACATTTCAACTATGGCTACACCTTC. This sequence encodes CASSAGHFNYGYTF.

The chain uses TRBV12-3 or TRBV12-4 and TRBJ1-1; D may be TRBD1 (6 bases). This CDR3 contains 15 residues. The ends were cut back, 3 bases at V and 3 bases at J, with 14 bases in the middle. The CDR3 protein is CASSFGGRRHTEAFF. The CDR3 DNA reads as TGTGCCAGCAGTTTTGGGGGCAGACGACACACTGAAGCTTTCTTT.

The V call is TRBV5-1, the J call TRBJ1-4, with D possibly TRBD1 on 6 matching bases. The CDR3 runs 15 residues. Germline lookup yields CDR1 SGHRS and CDR2 YFSETQ. Trimming took off 5 bases at V and 3 bases at J, with 14 bases between the two ends. CDR3 nucleotides: TGCGCCAGCAGGCCATACAGGGCTGCTAATGAAAAACTGTTTTTT. It encodes CASRPYRAANEKLFF. Full variable domain (rest looked up from reference TRBV5-1 and TRBJ1-4): KAGVTQTPRYLIKTRGQQVTLSCSPISGHRSVSWYQQTPGQGLQFLFEYFSETQRNKGNFPGRFSGRQFSNSRSEMNVSTLELGDSALYLCASRPYRAANEKLFFGSGTQLSVL.

J is TRBJ1-1 and V is TRBV6-6, with TRBD1 as a possible D gene (5 bases). This CDR3 has 14 amino acids. From germline, CDR1 is MNHNY and CDR2 SVGAGI (reference sequence). Trimming took 4 bases from V and 3 from J, leaving 12 bases between them. The CDR3 DNA reads TGTGCCAGCAGTTTTGGGGGACGGGACACTGAAGCTTTCTTT. As protein: CASSFGGRDTEAFF.

This clonotype was recorded a few times. V and J are TRBV7-2 and TRBJ2-7; weak D call: TRBD2 (5 bases). The V end was cut by 5 bases, the J end by 7 bases, with 18 bases between. The germline CDR1 and CDR2 sequences are SGHTA and FQGNSA. There are 14 residues in the CDR3. In DNA form, the CDR3 reads TGTGCCAGCAGCCCCGAAGTAGGTCCGGGGGAGCAGTACTTC. Translating it yields CASSPEVGPGEQYF.

This clonotype occurred many times. The V and J genes are TRBV7-6 and TRBJ2-5; D may be TRBD1 (6 bases). This CDR3 has 15 residues. With 1 base removed from V and 5 bases from J, the gap between germline ends came to 14 bases. CDR1 and CDR2 from the germline V gene are SGHVS and FNYEAQ. The CDR3 coding sequence is TGTGCCAGCAGCTTAGAAAAGGGGGTACAGGAGACCCAGTACTTC. Encoded protein: CASSLEKGVQETQYF. The full variable domain, in which reference TRBV7-6 and TRBJ2-5 provide the parts outside the CDR3, is GAGVSQSPRYKVTKRGQDVALRCDPISGHVSLYWYRQALGQGPEFLTYFNYEAQQDKSGLPNDRFSAERPEGSISTLTIQRTEQRDSAMYRCASSLEKGVQETQYFGPGTRLLVL.

This chain connects TRBV5-1 to TRBJ2-7; possible D gene TRBD2, 5 bases. Germline CDR1 SGHRS, CDR2 YFSETQ. The CDR3 length is 14 residues. Between the trimmed V and J ends, which lost 0 bases and 5 bases, there was a span of 12 bases. In nucleotides, the CDR3 is TGCGCCAGCAGCTTGGTTCTAGCCAGCGACGAGCAGTACTTC. Translated: CASSLVLASDEQYF.

V is TRBV3-1 and J is TRBJ2-5, with 7 bases aligning to TRBD2. The better agreement between TRBJ2-7 and the DNA end casts doubt on the J call. Germline V lookup: CDR1 LGHDT, CDR2 YNNKEL (reference sequence). This CDR3 is built from 14 residues. The CDR3 reads CASSQPLAVHEQYF. CDR3 bases: TGTGCCAGCAGCCAACCGCTAGCGGTCCACGAGCAGTACTTC.

About this clonotype: The junction shows a germline mismatch at one end, possibly a read error. The rearrangement uses TRBV12-5 and TRBJ2-7, with D uncertain. TRBJ2-5 matches the DNA end more closely, so the J call is doubtful. Germline CDR1 LGHNT, CDR2 FRNRAP. This CDR3 is 13 amino acids long. The CDR3, as DNA: TGTGCTAGTGGCTTGGTCCAGGATGGGACCCAGTACTTC. This encodes CASGLVQDGTQYF.

In regard to this clonotype: This may be a read error: a much more frequent sequence differs by one nucleotide. The J gene is TRBJ2-3, the V gene TRBV5-1, with TRBD1 as a possible D gene (5 bases). This CDR3 is 15 amino acids long. The V end lost 0 bases, the J end lost 3 bases, and 11 bases lay between the germline ends. Germline V CDR1 and CDR2: SGHRS, YFSETQ. CDR3 sequence: CASSLATRGTDTQYF. CDR3 in DNA: TGCGCCAGCAGCTTGGCGACAAGGGGAACAGATACGCAGTATTTT.

This clonotype was picked up a small number of times. The chain links TRBV29-1 to TRBJ2-6, with D unclear. This CDR3 has 17 amino acids. CDR1 and CDR2 from the germline V gene are SQVTM and ANQGSEA. V was pared by 4 bases and J by 0 bases, with 16 bases between. The CDR3, as DNA: TGCAGCGTTGTAGAGACCAGAGACATCTCTGGGGCCAACGTCCTGACTTTC. Translated: CSVVETRDISGANVLTF.

This clonotype was recorded many times. CDR3 sequence (DNA): TGTGCCAGCAGCCCCCAGGGGTACAGGTCCACAGATACGCAGTATTTT. This encodes CASSPQGYRSTDTQYF. The chain employs TRBV27 and TRBJ2-3; D possibly corresponds to TRBD1 (6 bases). CDR1 is MNHEY, CDR2 SMNVEV, per germline (reference sequence). V was shortened by 6 bases and J by 2 bases, with 18 bases between the two germline ends. This CDR3 comprises 16 residues.

As for this clonotype: A read error may produce the germline difference seen at one junction end. The chain couples TRBV11-2 to TRBJ2-7; D is unresolved. The CDR3 runs to 14 residues. Germline V gene lookup returns CDR1 SGHAT and CDR2 FQNNGV. The CDR3: CASNLEFDSYEQYF. In DNA, the CDR3 is TGTGCCAGCAACTTAGAATTCGACTCCTACGAGCAGTACTTC.

CDR3: CASSVGRISEQYF. CDR3 coding DNA: TGTGCCAGCAGCGTCGGCCGGATAAGCGAGCAGTACTTC. This sequence joins TRBV9 and TRBJ2-5; D gene unclear. The DNA end is more similar to TRBJ2-7, so the J call may be wrong. CDR3 length equals 13 residues. Germline V lookup: CDR1 SGDLS, CDR2 YYNGEE.

The CDR3 is CASSKNPLLAGVGNEQFF. The DNA of the CDR3 is TGTGCCAGCAGCAAGAACCCACTACTAGCGGGGGTGGGCAATGAGCAGTTCTTC. The chain couples TRBV7-3 to TRBJ2-1; 11 bases align to TRBD2. Germline V CDR1 and CDR2: SGHTA, FQGTGA. The V and J ends lost 5 bases and 6 bases, in that order; junction bases with no gene match: 15. CDR3 length equals 18 residues.

The CDR3 DNA is TGTGCCAGCAGCTTGGGACCTACGGCGCAGTATTTT. This gives the protein CASSLGPTAQYF. The chain uses TRBV7-2 and TRBJ2-3, with D perhaps given as TRBD1 or TRBD2 (5 bases each). Germline V gene sequence: CDR1 SGHTA, CDR2 FQGNSA. The V end lost 3 bases, the J end lost 10 bases, and 11 bases lay between the germline ends. The CDR3 spans 12 residues. Based on the CDR3 plus reference TRBV7-2 and TRBJ2-3, the full variable domain is GAGVSQSPSNKVTEKGKDVELRCDPISGHTALYWYRQSLGQGLEFLIYFQGNSAPDKSGLPSDRFSAERTGGSVSTLTIQRTQQEDSAVYLCASSLGPTAQYFGPGTRLTVL.